These 21 T cell receptor beta chains came from one sample sequenced in a study of T cells in Graves' hyperthyroidism and ophthalmopathy. Regions amplified from RNA transcripts were the TCR beta CDR3 regions. The HTBI primer set drove a first-round RT-PCR of the TCR CDR3. MiXCR was run by TCRdb on the multiplex PCR reads, yielding one entry per CDR3 protein. The table has approximately 610,000 distinct CDR3 sequences, roughly 14% seen once. What was sequenced was blood. These receptors all come from a woman aged 40 to 50 with Graves' ophthalmopathy.

The table lists this clonotype with a few counts. The rearrangement links TRBV19 to TRBJ2-2; TRBD1 matches at 12 bases. From germline, CDR1 is LNHDA and CDR2 SQIVND (reference sequence). This CDR3 spans 15 amino acids. V shed 8 bases and J 5 bases; nucleotides not matched to a gene: 6. Written as DNA, the CDR3 is TGTGCCAGTCATCCGGGACAGGGGGCAACCGGGGAGCTGTTTTTT. Its protein product is CASHPGQGATGELFF.

Ten or more counts support this clonotype. The gene calls are TRBV2 and TRBJ2-3; possible D gene TRBD1, 5 bases. V lost 3 bases and J lost 7, with 11 bases in between. This CDR3 has 13 residues. CDR1 and CDR2 (germline): SNHLY, FYNNEI. For the CDR3, the DNA is TGTGCCAGCAGTGAGGACACGCCGCATACGCAGTATTTT. It specifies CASSEDTPHTQYF.

This clonotype was recorded a few times. The V and J genes are TRBV12-3 or TRBV12-4 and TRBJ2-5; 7 bases fit TRBD1. The V gene end was trimmed by 6 bases and the J gene end by 5 bases; junction bases not matched to a gene: 6. This CDR3 is built from 13 residues. CDR3 in amino acids: CASSKGQKETQYF. CDR3 nucleotides: TGTGCCAGCAGCAAGGGACAGAAGGAGACCCAGTACTTC.

This clonotype occurred many times. The V and J genes are TRBV28 and TRBJ2-6; 8 nucleotides match TRBD1. After removal of 10 bases from V and 0 bases from J, the junction contained 8 bases not matched to a gene. This CDR3 contains 16 residues. Per germline, CDR1 MDHEN and CDR2 SYDVKM. CDR3 residues: CAIRDRGPSGANVLTF. CDR3 nucleotides: TGTGCCATCCGAGACAGGGGACCCTCTGGGGCCAACGTCCTGACTTTC.

This clonotype appeared once. J is TRBJ2-1 and V is TRBV12-3 or TRBV12-4, with 16 positions matching TRBD2. J gave up 6 bases and V 5 bases, and 10 bases lay outside the gene matches. The CDR3 contains 18 residues. CDR3 nucleotides: TGTGCCAGCAGTCCCGGGACTAGCGGGAGGGCCGCGCGCAATGAGCAGTTCTTC. It yields the protein CASSPGTSGRAARNEQFF.

There are many counts of this clonotype. V gene TRBV12-3 or TRBV12-4 combines with J gene TRBJ1-5; 8 bases map to TRBD1. Losses at the gene ends were 4 bases for V and 4 bases for J; bases not matched to a gene: 6. This CDR3 comprises 15 residues. CDR3 region: CASSYPRDRNQPQHF. In nucleotides, the CDR3 is TGTGCCAGCAGTTACCCCCGGGACAGGAATCAGCCCCAGCATTTT.

This clonotype came up many times. The chain recombines TRBV6-1 with TRBJ2-7, with 8 bases aligning to TRBD1. The CDR3 runs 17 residues. After removal of 4 bases from V and 2 bases from J, the junction contained 13 bases not matched to a gene. The germline CDR1 and CDR2 sequences are MNHNS and SASEGT. CDR3 loop: CASSADREDSHPYEQYF. The CDR3 DNA reads as TGTGCCAGCAGTGCGGACAGGGAGGACAGTCACCCCTACGAGCAGTACTTC.

This clonotype was recorded a few times. The chain links TRBV11-2 to TRBJ2-4; no firm D call. Germline V gene lookup returns CDR1 SGHAT and CDR2 FQNNGV. Trimming removed 5 bases at V and 0 bases at J, with 8 bases between. CDR3 size: 14 residues. For the CDR3, the DNA is TGTGCCAGCAGCCGTCCACTAGCCAAAAACATTCAGTACTTC. Residues: CASSRPLAKNIQYF.

This clonotype occurred many times. The rearrangement joins TRBV12-3 or TRBV12-4 to TRBJ1-5; TRBD1 matches at 8 bases. There are 16 residues in the CDR3. With 5 bases clipped from V and 2 bases from J, the junction kept 8 bases outside the gene matches. CDR3 sequence: CASSPGQGTGNQPQHF. The CDR3 region has the DNA TGTGCCAGCAGTCCAGGACAGGGAACGGGCAATCAGCCCCAGCATTTT.

This clonotype was observed many times. This chain connects TRBV24-1 to TRBJ2-5, with 9 bases lining up with TRBD2. CDR3 length: 14 residues. Per germline, CDR1 KGHDR and CDR2 SFDVKD. With V trimmed by 4 bases and J by 3 bases, 2 bases remained unmatched. CDR3 in amino acids: CATSDRLAEETQYF. In DNA form, the CDR3 reads TGTGCCACCAGTGACCGACTAGCGGAAGAGACCCAGTACTTC.

Ten or more counts support this clonotype. This chain connects TRBV12-3 or TRBV12-4 to TRBJ1-2, with 7 nucleotides matching TRBD1. V trimming: 6 bases; J trimming: 2 bases; junction bases outside the gene matches: 15. The CDR3 has 17 amino acids. CDR3 in DNA: TGTGCCAGCAGCCTCGGGACAGCACCAAGCCTCAACTATGGCTACACCTTC. Translation: CASSLGTAPSLNYGYTF.

V usage is TRBV4-3 and J usage is TRBJ2-2; 11 bases fit TRBD2. The CDR3 totals 15 residues. Germline-derived CDR1 and CDR2 are LGHNA and YSLEER. Losses at the gene ends were 4 bases for V and 6 bases for J; bases not matched to a gene: 4. The CDR3 loop is CASSLIAGGSGELFF. DNA for the CDR3: TGCGCCAGCAGCCTCATAGCGGGAGGGTCCGGGGAGCTGTTTTTT.

This clonotype was detected many times. This chain connects TRBV27 to TRBJ2-7; 14 nucleotides align to TRBD2. The ends lost 4 bases at V and 0 bases at J; junction bases unmatched: 5. This CDR3 has 17 amino acids. Germline V gene lookup returns CDR1 MNHEY and CDR2 SMNVEV (reference sequence). Here the CDR3 DNA reads TGTGCCAGCAGTTCCGGACTAGCGGGAGGCTCCTCCTACGAGCAGTACTTC. Translated, it gives CASSSGLAGGSSYEQYF.

There are many counts of this clonotype. A read error may account for a junction end that differs from germline. The gene calls are TRBV5-1 and TRBJ2-7; possibly TRBD2 for D (6 bases). Germline V gene lookup returns CDR1 SGHRS and CDR2 YFSETQ. The CDR3 runs 14 residues. The CDR3 loop is CASSLGLASYEQYF. The CDR3 DNA follows: TGTGCCAGCAGCCTGGGACTTGCCAGCTACGAGCAGTACTTC.

This clonotype was found a few times. This chain connects TRBV10-2 to TRBJ1-5; 11 positions match TRBD1. Trimming took 2 bases from V and 11 from J; bases not matched to a gene: 5. Germline V gene data show CDR1 as WSHSY and CDR2 as SAAADI. The CDR3 extends over 14 amino acids. The CDR3 loop reads CASSETPGQGAQHF. The CDR3 bases are TGCGCCAGCAGTGAGACACCGGGACAGGGGGCCCAGCATTTT.

V and J are TRBV28 and TRBJ1-1; D remains ambiguous. V gave up 2 bases and J gave up 1 base, with 14 bases separating them. The CDR3 totals 16 residues. Per germline, CDR1 MDHEN and CDR2 SYDVKM. CDR3 coding DNA: TGTGCCAGCAGTTTAGATGACGCGCCGGGGAACACTGAAGCTTTCTTT. Residues: CASSLDDAPGNTEAFF.

This clonotype has at least ten counts. The V and J genes are TRBV28 and TRBJ2-7, with D possibly matching TRBD1 (6 bases). Trimming removed 6 bases from V and 3 bases from J, with 15 bases in between. This CDR3 has 14 amino acids. CDR1 and CDR2 (germline): MDHEN, SYDVKM. In DNA form, the CDR3 reads TGTGCCAGCAGCCTTACCGGGACAAACTACGAGCAGTACTTC. Its translation is CASSLTGTNYEQYF.

This clonotype was seen at least ten times. The conserved final phenylalanine or tryptophan is absent from the CDR3, which likely points to a read error. The rearrangement joins TRBV2 to TRBJ1-2; weak D call: TRBD1 (6 bases). The V gene's germline CDR1 is SNHLY and CDR2 FYNNEI. Trimming removed 3 bases at V and 5 bases at J, with 22 bases between. CDR3 size: 17 residues. For the CDR3, the DNA is TGTGCCAGCAGTGATTGGCAGGGACAAGAGTCGATTTATGGCTACACCCTC. Protein product: CASSDWQGQESIYGYTL.

The gene calls are TRBV5-1 and TRBJ2-6; no reliable D call. Germline-derived CDR1 and CDR2 are SGHRS and YFSETQ. CDR3 length: 14 residues. V gave up 6 bases and J gave up 2 bases, with 9 bases separating them. The CDR3 protein is CASTQSAGANVLTF. The CDR3 DNA follows: TGCGCCAGCACACAGTCCGCTGGGGCCAACGTCCTGACTTTC.

This clonotype was recorded at least ten times. The V call is TRBV27, the J call TRBJ2-7; D could derive from TRBD1 or TRBD2 (5 bases each). The CDR3 contains 15 residues. Trimming left V 4 bases short and J 1 base short, with 14 bases between. CDR1 MNHEY and CDR2 SMNVEV come from the germline V gene (reference sequence). The CDR3 region has the DNA TGTGCCAGCAGTTCCGGCTGGGACGGATCCTACGAGCAGTACTTC. Its protein product is CASSSGWDGSYEQYF.

At least ten counts were recorded for this clonotype. The V call is TRBV6-5, the J call TRBJ1-2, with D uncertain. Germline CDR1 MNHEY, CDR2 SVGAGI. The germline V and J ends were trimmed by 8 bases and 5 bases, with 12 bases remaining between them. The CDR3 has 12 residues. The CDR3 DNA is TGTGCCAGCTGGGCGGGGTGGTATGGCTACACCTTC. Its protein product is CASWAGWYGYTF.